Included here is one TCR beta chain sequence, with context. This clonotype has ten or more counts. Its antigen is not yet known. Within one base of it there is no much larger clone, and no base qualities were kept. The sample originates from a study of neurological immune-mediated disorders (dated by TCRdb to about 2019). Looking at the study overall: The study compared peripheral blood TCR-beta repertoires of HTLV-I-associated myelopathy (HAM/TSP) patients, multiple sclerosis patients and healthy controls using UMI-based sequencing. The roughly 100 TCR-beta libraries covered PBMC samples along with longitudinal samples, technical triplicates, and paired sorted CD4+ and CD8+ T-cell subsets. Longitudinal HAM/TSP and healthy donors had 3 time-points each (3-40 month intervals). The cohort was made up of 68 subjects, consisting of about 15 HAM/TSP patients, about 34 multiple sclerosis patients and about 20 healthy controls. The investigation overall reported the following: TCR clonal expansion was highest in HAM/TSP patients and lowest in MS patients, with MS patients falling below even healthy controls. No identical CDR3 amino acid sequences were shared among expanded clones across subjects, suggesting private TCR-beta repertoires in all groups.

The intended sense of this specimen's time point label: longitudinal time-point 3. Libraries from unsorted PBMCs were made from 2 million PBMCs kept in RNAlater at -80 degrees C until RNA extraction. PBMCs were separated from peripheral blood using Ficoll-Hypaque density gradient centrifugation and then cryopreserved in liquid nitrogen. Measured from the cysteine to the phenylalanine, the CDR3 is 15 residues long. Only CDR3 DNA is held: 45 bases, read in frame from base 1. CDR1 and CDR2 are drawn from the germline V gene (reference sequence): SGHKS, YYEKEE. Here V drops 5 bases and J drops 7 bases, and the junction holds 10 bases not matched to any gene. cDNA was synthesized by template-switch 5'RACE using a primer with a 10-nucleotide random unique molecular identifier that tagged each TCR transcript. Every sequencing run yielded over 200 million TCR-beta sequences covering 15-18 subjects. The RNeasy kit was used for extraction of total RNA. The KAPA Real-time Library Amplification kit was used to amplify TCR-beta VDJ regions with primers for the TCR constant region and the 5'RACE anchor. A first PCR added sample indexes and Illumina adaptors, and a second PCR then raised library yield. After Ampure bead purification, the roughly 650 bp TCR product was size-selected on a 2% E-gel SizeSelection system. Before pooling, libraries had their quality checked on a Bioanalyzer, their concentration measured with Qubit, and their quantity determined with the Kapa Library Quantification kit. Paired-end 2 x 150 bp sequencing of the libraries was performed on an Illumina HiSeq 2500. To increase sequence diversity, about 25-31% phiX was spiked into each library pool. On the authors' methods: The UMI-based MiGEC pipeline processed quality-filtered reads and removed over 80% of raw TCR sequences during error correction. VDJ genes were aligned to IMGT germline references, and each clonotype was defined by a unique CDR3 amino acid sequence together with V-J genes. Clonal expansion, Shannon diversity, and CDR3 relatedness (CalcPairwiseDistances, ClusterSamples) were evaluated with VDJtools, and phylogenetic trees were built with CLCbio workbench. Expanded clones were defined as having at least 8 unique UMIs, based on coefficient-of-variation modelling across technical triplicates. Using fastp trimming at Q25 and MiXCR clonotype assembly, TCRdb reanalyzed the public sequencing data and kept in-frame beta chains. Identical CDR3 proteins give one entry, which carries the most common genes and DNA. The V and J calls shown here were made by TCRdb, not taken from the authors' results. In all, the sample holds roughly 100,000 distinct CDR3 sequences, and 11% of those were seen once. About 3% of the sample is in the top ten clones.

This sequence was found in a female donor with HTLV-1-associated myelopathy (HAM/TSP). The sequenced material came from PBMCs. Here the chain combines TRBV5-5 and TRBJ2-1, and 9 bases in between align with TRBD1. The nucleotide sequence is TGTGCCAGCAGTTACGTCGGGACAGGGCGGAATGAGCAGTTCTTC. Its amino acids are CASSYVGTGRNEQFF.